The sequence of this T cell receptor (beta chain) was determined in a study of PD-1 blockade in classical Hodgkin lymphoma. Findings and caveats of the study: Newly diagnosed patients had diversity similar to the baseline diversity of complete responders.

Germline values: CDR1 LGHNA, CDR2 YNFKEQ. There are 15 residues in the CDR3. V dropped 0 bases and J dropped 4 bases, with 12 bases sitting between them. This sample's time point: cycle 4 day 1 (C4D1), after less than 7 weeks of nivolumab. After autologous stem cell transplantation all patients relapsed, and prior brentuximab vedotin exposure differed between cohorts. Classifying best responses yielded complete response, partial response or progressive disease. Points on this clone: Its antigen is as yet unknown.

Sequencing was performed with immunoSEQ multiplex PCR; in TCRdb, only in-frame clones are kept and a portion is missing. The sample has some 90,000 clones; around 78% are singletons. The receptor was isolated from a human donor with classical Hodgkin lymphoma. The chain joins TRBV4-2 to TRBJ1-1, with a weak D call TRBD1 (5 bases). Material: peripheral blood mononuclear cells (PBMCs), obtained before the fourth cycle of nivolumab. The CDR3 DNA is TGTGCCAGCAGCCAAGAGGGCAGGGATCCCACTGAAGCTTTCTTT. This translates into CASSQEGRDPTEAFF.